This TCR beta chain was retrieved from a study of blood T cells in healthy people across ages. Findings of the study overall: Per million T cells, TCR beta diversity dropped roughly linearly as age increased.

The draw of peripheral blood yielded about 9.4 milliliters from each donor. Each sample yielded at least 6 million isolated PBMCs. Primed by a sample-barcoded 5' primer and a J-beta primer mix, a second PCR proceeded for 7 to 11 cycles. TCRdb reanalysed the 5' RACE reads using MiXCR and keeps one entry per CDR3 protein. The sample holds 1,100,000 or so distinct CDR3 sequences, over 35% seen once. This CDR3 has 16 amino acids. V lost 0 bases and J lost 1, with 12 bases in between. Germline V gene data show CDR1 as MNHEY and CDR2 as SVGAGI. Worth noting for this clonotype: Its antigen is currently unknown.

V usage is TRBV6-5 and J usage is TRBJ1-2, with D uncertain. The sequenced sample consisted of blood. The TCR was taken from an older woman in good health. Written as DNA, the CDR3 is TGTGCCAGCAGTTACTCGACCCAGACAATTAACTATGGCTACACCTTC. Amino acids: CASSYSTQTINYGYTF.